This T cell receptor (beta chain) was profiled in a study of cytomegalovirus exposure and HLA in healthy donors. Study-level points and caveats: When analyzed later, the rates of TCR association showed variation by HLA locus, with DRB1 the most and HLA-C the fewest. What TCR beta sequences reportedly achieved was accurate prediction of HLA-A and HLA-B alleles in most subjects. In a later analysis, parvovirus B19, influenza, CMV and Epstein-Barr virus appeared linked to several top co-occurrence clusters. The likely origin of a cluster of highly shared sequence variants was a sequencing artifact.

Remarks on this clone: The antigen remains unidentified.

13 Jbeta primers and 60 Vbeta primers were used for the PCR. Method: immunoSEQ multiplex PCR; TCRdb's copy keeps in-frame clones and lacks some. The sample holds roughly 130,000 clones; 80% are singletons and the top ten take 1%. CDR1 and CDR2 from the germline V gene are SGHVS and FNYEAQ. The CDR3 is made up of 16 amino acids. After removal of 5 bases from V and 5 bases from J, the junction contained 7 bases not matched to a gene. Material for sequencing was PBMCs. The V call is TRBV7-6, the J call TRBJ2-1; TRBD2 agrees at 12 bases. This TCR derives from a man in his forties in good health and CMV-seronegative. The CDR3, as DNA: TGTGCCAGCAGCGCCAAACTAGCGGGAGGACACAATGAGCAGTTCTTC. The encoded protein is CASSAKLAGGHNEQFF.